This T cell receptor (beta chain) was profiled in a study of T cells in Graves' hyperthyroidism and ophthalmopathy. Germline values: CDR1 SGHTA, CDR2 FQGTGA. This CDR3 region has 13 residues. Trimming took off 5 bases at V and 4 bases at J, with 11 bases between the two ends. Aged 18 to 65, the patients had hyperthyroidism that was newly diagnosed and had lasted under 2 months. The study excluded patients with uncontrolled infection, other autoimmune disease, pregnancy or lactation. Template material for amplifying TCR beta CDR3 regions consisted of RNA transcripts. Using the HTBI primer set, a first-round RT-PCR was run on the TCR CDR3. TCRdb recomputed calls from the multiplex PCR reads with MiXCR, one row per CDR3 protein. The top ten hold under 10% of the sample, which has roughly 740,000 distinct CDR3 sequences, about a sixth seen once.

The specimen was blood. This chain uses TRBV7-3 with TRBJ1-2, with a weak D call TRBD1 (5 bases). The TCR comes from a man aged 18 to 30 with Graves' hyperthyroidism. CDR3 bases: TGTGCCAGCAGCCAGGGTATGGCCTATGGCTACACCTTC. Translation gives CASSQGMAYGYTF.